This is a list of T cell receptor beta chains from one sample in a study of regulatory T cells in long-lasting Graves disease. TCRdb called the multiplex PCR reads again in MiXCR, with one record for every CDR3 protein. This table holds some 460,000 distinct CDR3 sequences, 16% found once. These data also formed part of another study, on T cells in Graves' hyperthyroidism and ophthalmopathy.

The source was peripheral blood mononuclear cells (PBMCs), collected at new diagnosis, from a patient treated with antithyroid drugs. The source is a man aged 35 to 55 with Graves disease. Each CDR3 is given with its conserved first and last residue. A D gene is named only where the DNA matches it firmly. Clone size appears in some rows only: once, few, many, or a class for an expanded clone.

v_call	clone_size	j_call	d_call	cdr3_nt	cdr3_aa
TRBV20-1	many	TRBJ2-3	TRBD2	TGCAGTGCTAGAACCTCGTTGGGACTAGCGGGCTGGACAGATACGCAGTATTTT	CSARTSLGLAGWTDTQYF
TRBV2	NA	TRBJ2-7	NA	TGTGCCAGCAACTACCTAGACTCCTACGAGCAGTACTTC	CASNYLDSYEQYF
TRBV7-3	many	TRBJ1-2	TRBD1	TGTGCCAGCAGCTTATCCGGGACAGGAATCTATGGCTACACCTTC	CASSLSGTGIYGYTF
TRBV6-5	many	TRBJ2-1	TRBD2	TGTGCCAGCAGTTACGGCGGACTAGCAGGACGGAATGAGCAGTTCTTC	CASSYGGLAGRNEQFF
TRBV12-3/TRBV12-4	many	TRBJ1-2	NA	TGTGCCAGCAGCTTCGACAGCTATGGCTACACCTTC	CASSFDSYGYTF
TRBV28	many	TRBJ2-7	NA	TGTGCCAGCAGTTTATGGTCAGGGGACGGCCACGAGCAGTACTTC	CASSLWSGDGHEQYF
TRBV20-1	many	TRBJ2-1	TRBD2	TGCAGTGCTAGAGGACTAGCGGGAGTTGGCGGGTACAATGAGCAGTTCTTC	CSARGLAGVGGYNEQFF
TRBV12-3/TRBV12-4	NA	TRBJ1-1	NA	TGTGCCAGCACCTCGGGCCCGAGCACTGAAGCTTTCTTT	CASTSGPSTEAFF
TRBV30	many	TRBJ1-5	NA	TGTGCCTGGAGTGTAAGTCTGTCAAACCAGCCCCAGCATTTT	CAWSVSLSNQPQHF
TRBV6-1	NA	TRBJ2-7	TRBD2	TGTGCCAGCAGCTATAACCCCGGGACTAGCGGGGACGAGCAGTACTTC	CASSYNPGTSGDEQYF
TRBV30	NA	TRBJ2-7	TRBD2	TGTGCCTGGAGTGTACTAGCGGGTAACGAGCAGTACTTC	CAWSVLAGNEQYF
TRBV3-1	many	TRBJ2-2	NA	TGTGCCAGCAGCCGGGGGACGGCGAACACCGGGGAGCTGTTTTTT	CASSRGTANTGELFF
TRBV28	many	TRBJ2-7	TRBD1	TGTGCCACCTCTTGGAGGGGACAGGGGGGATACGAGCAGTACTTC	CATSWRGQGGYEQYF
TRBV27	many	TRBJ1-6	NA	TGTGCCAGCCGCCCGGGTGTCTCCTATAATTCACCCCTCCACTTT	CASRPGVSYNSPLHF
TRBV6-2/TRBV6-3	NA	TRBJ2-1	NA	TGTGCCAGCAGTTTTAGACCACTCTACAATGAGCAGTTCTTC	CASSFRPLYNEQFF
TRBV18	many	TRBJ2-1	NA	TGTGCCAGCTCACCGACTACCCCCGGCCCCCAGGGGCAGTTCTTC	CASSPTTPGPQGQFF
TRBV28	many	TRBJ2-6	NA	TGTGCCAGCAGTTTCCTGGGGACCTCTGGGGCCAACGTCCTGACTTTC	CASSFLGTSGANVLTF
TRBV29-1	many	TRBJ2-1	TRBD2	TGCAGCGGAACTAGCGGGAGGGCCTACAATGAGCAGTTCTTC	CSGTSGRAYNEQFF
TRBV28	NA	TRBJ2-7	TRBD1	TGTGCCAGCAGTCCTACAAACCCAGGGGGCGAATACGAGCGGTACTTC	CASSPTNPGGEYERYF
TRBV10-2	NA	TRBJ2-3	NA	TGCGCCAGCAGTGACGGGGTAGATACGCAGTATTTT	CASSDGVDTQYF
TRBV3-1	many	TRBJ2-5	NA	TGTGCCAGCAGCCAACGCCCACTAAAAAAGACCCAGTACTTC	CASSQRPLKKTQYF
TRBV30	many	TRBJ2-7	NA	TGTGCCTGGAGTGTTAGTGCGCGCAGCTCCTACGAGCAGTACTTC	CAWSVSARSSYEQYF
TRBV6-1	few	TRBJ1-5	NA	TGTGCCAGCAGTGGAGACGGGGATCAGCCCCAGCATTTT	CASSGDGDQPQHF
TRBV20-1	NA	TRBJ1-5	NA	TGCAGTGCTAGACGAACTAGGGATCAGCCCCAGCATTTT	CSARRTRDQPQHF
TRBV18	many	TRBJ2-3	TRBD2	TGTGCCAGCTCGCCGCCGACTAGCGGGAGATCAGATACGCAGTATTTT	CASSPPTSGRSDTQYF
TRBV19	NA	TRBJ2-7	NA	TGTGCCAGTAGGAAACAGGGATCTTCCTACGAGCAGTACTTC	CASRKQGSSYEQYF
TRBV4-1	NA	TRBJ2-3	TRBD2	TGCGCCAGCAGCCTTAGGAAGCGGGAGCTAGATACGCAGTATTTT	CASSLRKRELDTQYF
TRBV27	many	TRBJ2-1	TRBD2	TGTGCCAGCAGTTTAGTGTGGCGGGAGACCACCTACAATGAGCAGTTCTTC	CASSLVWRETTYNEQFF
TRBV29-1	few	TRBJ2-7	NA	TGCAGCGTCCGAGGGACGGACGAGCAGTACTTC	CSVRGTDEQYF
TRBV7-3	many	TRBJ2-3	NA	TGTGCCAGCAGCTTAGTCGGAACTAGCACAGATACGCAGTATTTT	CASSLVGTSTDTQYF
TRBV24-1	few	TRBJ2-2	TRBD1	TGTGCCACCAGTGACCCGACAGGGGCCACCGGGGAGCTGTTTTTT	CATSDPTGATGELFF
TRBV12-5	many	TRBJ1-6	NA	TGTGCTAGTGGGGACAGCGGATATAATTCACCCCTCCACTTT	CASGDSGYNSPLHF
TRBV20-1	NA	TRBJ2-7	TRBD2	TGCAGTGCTAGAGACCCCGGGACTAGAGCCTACGAGCAGTACTTC	CSARDPGTRAYEQYF
TRBV10-3	NA	TRBJ2-1	TRBD1	TGTGCCATCAGTGTGGGGACAGGGTCCGATGAGCAGTTCTTC	CAISVGTGSDEQFF
TRBV4-2	NA	TRBJ2-1	NA	TGTGCCAGCAGCCAAGATCCCGGGATTTTTACCTACAATGAGCAGTTCTTC	CASSQDPGIFTYNEQFF
TRBV13	few	TRBJ2-1	NA	TGTGCCAGCAGCTTAATGCGGGTGGAGGATCCCGGGAGCAATGAGCAGTTCTTC	CASSLMRVEDPGSNEQFF
TRBV6-2/TRBV6-3	few	TRBJ2-1	TRBD2	TGTGCCAGCACTCCAGGGACTAGCGGGAGAATACACTATGAGCAGTTCTTC	CASTPGTSGRIHYEQFF
TRBV20-1	many	TRBJ1-1	TRBD1	TGCAGTGCTAGTAGTTGGGGACAGGGGACGAACACTGAAGCTTTCTTT	CSASSWGQGTNTEAFF
TRBV6-1	many	TRBJ2-7	NA	TGTGCCAGCAGATATGACAGAGCCTTACAGAGCCGAGACGAGCAGTACTTC	CASRYDRALQSRDEQYF
TRBV20-1	many	TRBJ2-7	TRBD2	TGCAGTGCTATGGGAAGGGCGGGAGGCTACGAGCAGTACTTC	CSAMGRAGGYEQYF